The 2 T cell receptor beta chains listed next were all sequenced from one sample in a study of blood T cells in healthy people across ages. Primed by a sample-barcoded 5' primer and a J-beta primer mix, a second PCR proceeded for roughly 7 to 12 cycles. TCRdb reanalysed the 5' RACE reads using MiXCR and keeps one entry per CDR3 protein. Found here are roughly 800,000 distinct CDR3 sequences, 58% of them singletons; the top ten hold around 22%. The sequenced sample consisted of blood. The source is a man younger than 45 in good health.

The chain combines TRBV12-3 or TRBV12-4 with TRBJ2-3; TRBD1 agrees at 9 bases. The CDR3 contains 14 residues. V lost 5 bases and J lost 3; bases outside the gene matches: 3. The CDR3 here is CASSGTGRTDTQYF. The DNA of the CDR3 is TGTGCCAGCAGTGGGACAGGGAGGACAGATACGCAGTATTTT.

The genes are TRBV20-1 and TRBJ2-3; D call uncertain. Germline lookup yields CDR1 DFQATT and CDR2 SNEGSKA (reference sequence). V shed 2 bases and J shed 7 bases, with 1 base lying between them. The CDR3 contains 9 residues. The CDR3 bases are TGCAGTGCTAGAAATACGCAGTATTTT. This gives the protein CSARNTQYF.